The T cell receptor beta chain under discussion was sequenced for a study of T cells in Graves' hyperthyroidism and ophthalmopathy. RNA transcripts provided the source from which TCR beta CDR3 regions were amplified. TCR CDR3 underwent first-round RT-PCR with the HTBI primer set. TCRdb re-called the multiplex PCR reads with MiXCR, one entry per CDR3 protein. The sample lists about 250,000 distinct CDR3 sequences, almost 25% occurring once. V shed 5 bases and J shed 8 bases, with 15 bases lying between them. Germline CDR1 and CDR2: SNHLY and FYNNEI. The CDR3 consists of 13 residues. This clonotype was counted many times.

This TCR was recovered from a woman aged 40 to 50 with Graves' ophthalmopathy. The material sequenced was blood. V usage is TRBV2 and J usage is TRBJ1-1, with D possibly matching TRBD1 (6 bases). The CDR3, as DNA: TGTGCCAGCAGTTCCTCGGCAGGGGCCGAAGCTTTCTTT. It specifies CASSSSAGAEAFF.